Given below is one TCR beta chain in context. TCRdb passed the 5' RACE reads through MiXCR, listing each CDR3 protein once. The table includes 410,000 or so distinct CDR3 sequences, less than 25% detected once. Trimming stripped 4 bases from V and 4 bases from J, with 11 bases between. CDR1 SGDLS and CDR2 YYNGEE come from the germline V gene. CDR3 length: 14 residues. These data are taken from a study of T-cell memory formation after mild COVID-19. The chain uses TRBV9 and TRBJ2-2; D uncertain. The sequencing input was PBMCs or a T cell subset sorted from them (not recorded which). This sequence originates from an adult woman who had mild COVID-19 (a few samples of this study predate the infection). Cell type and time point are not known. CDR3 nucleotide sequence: TGTGCCAGCAGCCCCCGACCGGGCACCGGGGAGCTGTTTTTT. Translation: CASSPRPGTGELFF.